This is a list of T cell receptor beta chains from one sample in a study of blood T cells in healthy people across ages. TCRdb re-called the 5' RACE reads with MiXCR, one entry per CDR3 protein. This sample has some 900,000 distinct CDR3 sequences, with around 48% found just once. The sequencing input was blood. These receptors were collected from a young man in good health. Both conserved end residues are part of each CDR3. The D gene is left open where the match is weak. Clone sizes are given selectively: once, few, many, or a class where the clone is expanded.

CDR3aa | CDR3nt | j_gene | abundance | v_gene | d_gene
CASSEILDPTEAFF | TGTGCCAGCAGCGAAATCCTTGACCCCACTGAAGCTTTCTTT | TRBJ1-1 | many | TRBV7-2 | -
CASSYSGGDKEKLFF | TGTGCCAGCAGTTACTCTGGCGGAGACAAGGAAAAACTGTTTTTT | TRBJ1-4 | - | TRBV6-5 | -
CASSLGQTNSPYEQYF | TGTGCCAGCAGCTTAGGGCAGACCAACTCCCCCTACGAGCAGTACTTC | TRBJ2-7 | - | TRBV7-2 | -
CASNGGGPSYNSPLHF | TGTGCCAGCAATGGGGGGGGTCCCTCCTATAATTCACCCCTCCACTTT | TRBJ1-6 | - | TRBV28 | -
CASSAAGQNTEAFF | TGTGCCAGCAGCGCCGCGGGACAGAACACTGAAGCTTTCTTT | TRBJ1-1 | - | TRBV9 | -
CASRKGSGTGGINEQFF | TGTGCCAGCAGGAAGGGGTCAGGGACAGGGGGCATCAATGAGCAGTTCTTC | TRBJ2-1 | - | TRBV6-1 | TRBD1
CASSQDGESEQYF | TGTGCCAGCAGCCAAGACGGAGAAAGCGAGCAGTACTTC | TRBJ2-7 | few | TRBV4-2 | -
CASSVVAGAGYGYTF | TGTGCCAGCAGCGTAGTGGCGGGGGCCGGCTATGGCTACACCTTC | TRBJ1-2 | - | TRBV9 | -
CASSLGGQEYSPLHF | TGTGCCAGCAGTTTAGGGGGTCAGGAATATTCACCCCTCCACTTT | TRBJ1-6 | - | TRBV28 | -
CASSQDSSGFSFAYNEQYF | TGTGCCAGCAGCCAAGATTCTAGCGGGTTTTCCTTCGCCTACAATGAGCAGTACTTC | TRBJ2-5 | - | TRBV4-2 | TRBD2
CASSGQGAYTGELFF | TGTGCCAGCAGTGGACAGGGGGCGTACACCGGGGAGCTGTTTTTT | TRBJ2-2 | - | TRBV2 | TRBD1
CSVGAGYDTDTQYF | TGCAGCGTTGGGGCGGGGTACGACACAGATACGCAGTATTTT | TRBJ2-3 | - | TRBV29-1 | -
CVSSALDRAVFNYGYTF | TGTGTCAGCAGCGCCCTAGACAGGGCCGTTTTTAACTATGGCTACACCTTC | TRBJ1-2 | - | TRBV9 | TRBD1
CSARGALGEDGYTF | TGCAGTGCTAGAGGGGCCTTAGGAGAGGATGGCTACACCTTC | TRBJ1-2 | - | TRBV20-1 | -
CASSQDPPNYGYTF | TGTGCCAGCAGCCAAGACCCACCTAACTATGGCTACACCTTC | TRBJ1-2 | - | TRBV4-2 | -
CASSNGPNYGYTF | TGTGCCAGCAGCAACGGCCCTAACTATGGCTACACCTTC | TRBJ1-2 | many | TRBV11-1 | -
CATSDFHRNNEQFF | TGTGCCACCAGTGATTTCCACAGAAACAATGAGCAGTTCTTC | TRBJ2-1 | few | TRBV24-1 | -
CSVAGSDTQYF | TGCAGCGTTGCTGGCTCAGATACGCAGTATTTT | TRBJ2-3 | few | TRBV29-1 | -
CASSPDRGYTF | TGTGCCAGCAGCCCCGATCGAGGCTACACCTTC | TRBJ1-2 | - | TRBV28 | -
CASSLDANYGYTF | TGTGCCAGCAGCTTAGACGCTAACTATGGCTACACCTTC | TRBJ1-2 | - | TRBV7-2 | -
CSVEDARVSSYEQYF | TGCAGCGTTGAAGACGCCAGGGTGAGCTCCTACGAGCAGTACTTC | TRBJ2-7 | - | TRBV29-1 | -
CASGPGRRTDTQYF | TGCGCCAGCGGACCGGGACGCCGCACAGATACGCAGTATTTT | TRBJ2-3 | - | TRBV5-1 | -
CAAAKGLWDEQFF | TGTGCCGCAGCGAAGGGGCTCTGGGATGAGCAGTTCTTC | TRBJ2-1 | many | TRBV4-2 | -
CASSPPGFVYEQYF | TGCGCCAGCAGCCCACCAGGGTTTGTGTACGAGCAGTACTTC | TRBJ2-7 | - | TRBV4-1 | -
CASTQAGFSYNEQFF | TGTGCCAGCACCCAAGCGGGATTCTCCTACAATGAGCAGTTCTTC | TRBJ2-1 | - | TRBV6-2/TRBV6-3 | TRBD2
CASSPNLAGGTDTQYF | TGTGCCAGCAGCCCCAACCTAGCGGGGGGCACAGATACGCAGTATTTT | TRBJ2-3 | - | TRBV7-2 | TRBD2
CATRGGGRSNQPQHF | TGTGCCACCAGAGGCGGAGGGCGTAGCAATCAGCCCCAGCATTTT | TRBJ1-5 | - | TRBV2 | -
CASSPDRGDPYNEQFF | TGTGCCAGCAGTCCTGACAGGGGGGACCCCTACAATGAGCAGTTCTTC | TRBJ2-1 | few | TRBV12-3/TRBV12-4 | TRBD1
CASSKGPDRTNYGYTF | TGTGCCAGCAGCAAAGGTCCGGACAGAACTAACTATGGCTACACCTTC | TRBJ1-2 | - | TRBV11-2 | -
CASSTGTGYGYTF | TGTGCCAGCAGTACCGGGACAGGCTATGGCTACACCTTC | TRBJ1-2 | few | TRBV6-5 | TRBD1
CASSLNRQSYEQYF | TGTGCCAGCAGTTTGAACAGGCAGTCCTACGAGCAGTACTTC | TRBJ2-7 | - | TRBV27 | -
CASSEPIQPQHF | TGTGCCAGCAGCGAACCGATTCAGCCCCAGCATTTT | TRBJ1-5 | - | TRBV6-2/TRBV6-3 | -
CASSTGSPERFLHF | TGTGCCAGCAGTACGGGCAGCCCTGAGAGGTTCCTCCACTTT | TRBJ1-6 | many | TRBV12-3/TRBV12-4 | -
CASSWGGDTEAFF | TGTGCCAGCAGTTGGGGTGGGGACACTGAAGCTTTCTTT | TRBJ1-1 | - | TRBV12-3/TRBV12-4 | -
CASSLVRARRYF | TGTGCCAGCAGCTTAGTCAGGGCTAGGAGGTATTTT | TRBJ2-3 | - | TRBV7-2 | -
CSVGTTQYNEQFF | TGCAGCGTTGGGACTACACAATACAATGAGCAGTTCTTC | TRBJ2-1 | - | TRBV29-1 | -
CASSPGLANTGELFF | TGTGCCAGCAGCCCGGGACTCGCGAACACCGGGGAGCTGTTTTTT | TRBJ2-2 | few | TRBV3-1 | -
CASNRDRVDEQYF | TGTGCCAGCAACCGAGACAGGGTCGATGAGCAGTACTTC | TRBJ2-4 | - | TRBV2 | TRBD1
CASLKGQGGYEQYF | TGTGCCAGCCTAAAGGGACAGGGAGGCTACGAGCAGTACTTC | TRBJ2-7 | - | TRBV6-2/TRBV6-3 | TRBD1
CASSYAASAGEQYF | TGTGCCAGCAGCTACGCCGCCAGCGCGGGCGAGCAGTACTTC | TRBJ2-7 | - | TRBV7-8 | -
CSARDQDDSTDTQYF | TGCAGTGCTAGAGATCAGGACGACAGCACAGATACGCAGTATTTT | TRBJ2-3 | - | TRBV20-1 | -
CSVGKDRALDTQYF | TGCAGCGTCGGAAAAGACAGGGCCCTCGATACGCAGTATTTT | TRBJ2-3 | - | TRBV29-1 | TRBD1
CASSPGPSQETQYF | TGTGCCAGCAGCCCCGGACCCAGCCAAGAGACCCAGTACTTC | TRBJ2-5 | few | TRBV9 | -
CASSLALGENTEAFF | TGTGCCAGCAGCTTAGCGTTGGGGGAGAACACTGAAGCTTTCTTT | TRBJ1-1 | - | TRBV7-6 | -
CASSVAGVLQETQYF | TGTGCCAGCAGCGTAGCGGGGGTGCTCCAAGAGACCCAGTACTTC | TRBJ2-5 | few | TRBV7-2 | TRBD2
CASSAEIYGYTF | TGTGCCAGCAGCGCAGAGATATATGGCTACACCTTC | TRBJ1-2 | - | TRBV7-9 | -
CASSPWSEGTNYGNTF | TGTGCCAGCAGCCCGTGGAGTGAGGGGACCAACTATGGCAACACCTTC | TRBJ1-2 | - | TRBV11-2 | -
CASSQELNYYEQYF | TGTGCCAGCAGCCAAGAATTAAATTACTACGAGCAGTACTTC | TRBJ2-7 | many | TRBV3-1 | -
CAIAVGTPVYEQYF | TGTGCCATCGCGGTGGGGACACCAGTCTACGAGCAGTACTTC | TRBJ2-7 | - | TRBV6-6 | -
CASSSLQGAGTEAFF | TGTGCCAGCAGTTCCCTACAGGGGGCGGGGACTGAAGCTTTCTTT | TRBJ1-1 | - | TRBV27 | TRBD1
CASSDAGGYYGYTF | TGTGCCAGCAGTGACGCAGGGGGCTATTATGGCTACACCTTC | TRBJ1-2 | - | TRBV2 | TRBD1
CASSLVGRLVEETQYF | TGTGCCAGCAGCTTGGTCGGGAGACTAGTTGAAGAGACCCAGTACTTC | TRBJ2-5 | - | TRBV5-6 | -
CASSFIRQGGKNIQYF | TGTGCCAGCAGCTTCATTAGACAGGGCGGCAAAAACATTCAGTACTTC | TRBJ2-4 | many | TRBV7-2 | TRBD1
CASSSPSGTDTQYF | TGTGCCAGCAGCAGCCCGTCGGGGACAGATACGCAGTATTTT | TRBJ2-3 | - | TRBV2 | -
CASSEGGVEAFF | TGCGCCAGCAGTGAGGGAGGGGTCGAAGCTTTCTTT | TRBJ1-1 | - | TRBV4-1 | -